This TCR beta chain stems from a study of cytomegalovirus exposure and HLA in healthy donors. The CDR3 has 17 amino acids. J lost 0 bases, V lost 6 bases, and 12 bases had no gene match. Germline loops: CDR1 SGHVS, CDR2 FQNEAQ. This cohort consisted of healthy bone marrow donors. Both 60 Vbeta primers and 13 Jbeta primers went into the PCR. In the original analysis: Tens of millions of unique TCR beta chains, roughly 11 million of them shared, were counted by a later analysis. Profiling relied on immunoSEQ multiplex PCR, and the TCRdb table lists in-frame clones only, not all of them. Clone size and the V and J calls come from that table; the DNA yielded D and trimming. The data show more than 200,000 clones, with under 70% seen just once and 2.6% held by the top ten.

The sequenced sample consisted of PBMCs. This TCR was recovered from a man aged 35-49 years in good health and CMV-seropositive. This chain joins TRBV7-8 and TRBJ1-2, with 8 bases aligning to TRBD1. The CDR3 here is CASSYGGTGKANYGYTF. For the CDR3, the DNA is TGTGCCAGCAGTTACGGCGGGACAGGAAAAGCTAACTATGGCTACACCTTC. The full variable domain, its missing parts supplied by reference TRBV7-8 and TRBJ1-2, is GAGVSQSPRYKVAKRGQDVALRCDPISGHVSLFWYQQALGQGPEFLTYFQNEAQLDKSGLPSDRFFAERPEGSVSTLKIQRTQQEDSAVYLCASSYGGTGKANYGYTFGSGTRLTVV.